A single sample gave rise to the 32 T cell receptor beta chains below, sequenced in a study of blood T cell repertoires in COVID-19. The method was immunoSEQ multiplex PCR; TCRdb's version includes in-frame clones alone and lacks a portion of them. The sample lists some 140,000 clones; 84% were seen once. Sequences were obtained from PBMCs or T cells enriched from blood (not recorded which). The receptors were sampled from a man aged 35 to 55 with acute COVID-19.

V gene TRBV7-9 combines with J gene TRBJ1-3, with D unclear. The CDR3 extends over 15 amino acids. CDR1 is SEHNR, CDR2 FQNEAQ, per germline (reference sequence). The germline V and J ends were trimmed by 1 base and 0 bases, with 7 bases remaining between them. In nucleotides, the CDR3 is TGTGCCAGCAGCTTAGGTACTTACTCTGGAAACACCATATATTTT. Translation gives CASSLGTYSGNTIYF.

The chain employs TRBV29-1 and TRBJ2-3; 7 bases match TRBD1. The CDR3 loop spans 13 amino acids. V was clipped by 6 bases and J by 5 bases; unmatched bases: 8. CDR1 is SQVTM, CDR2 ANQGSEA, per germline. The CDR3 region is CSVLDRALDTQYF. The CDR3 DNA reads as TGCAGCGTCCTCGACAGGGCATTAGATACGCAGTATTTT.

V usage is TRBV19 and J usage is TRBJ2-1; the match to TRBD2 covers 9 bases. In germline, CDR1 is LNHDA, CDR2 SQIVND (reference sequence). This CDR3 contains 13 residues. The ends lost 8 bases at V and 4 bases at J; junction bases unmatched: 3. The CDR3 protein is CASGTSRYNEQFF. In nucleotides, the CDR3 is TGTGCCAGTGGGACTAGCAGGTACAATGAGCAGTTCTTC. Drawing the rest from reference TRBV19 and TRBJ2-1, the complete variable domain is DGGITQSPKYLFRKEGQNVTLSCEQNLNHDAMYWYRQDPGQGLRLIYYSQIVNDFQKGDIAEGYSVSREKKESFPLTVTSAQKNPTAFYLCASGTSRYNEQFFGPGTRLTVL.

This chain joins TRBV5-4 and TRBJ2-6, with 7 bases lining up with TRBD1. J lost 1 base, V lost 4 bases, and 8 bases had no gene match. CDR1 SGHNT and CDR2 YYREEE come from the germline V gene (reference sequence). This CDR3 is 17 amino acids long. In DNA, the CDR3 is TGTGCCAGCAGCCCGCCGGGACAGCCTTCTGGGGCCAACGTCCTGACTTTC. Translated, it gives CASSPPGQPSGANVLTF.

V usage is TRBV18 and J usage is TRBJ2-1; 8 bases map to TRBD2. Germline V lookup: CDR1 KGHSH, CDR2 LQKENI. The CDR3 extends over 14 amino acids. V lost 2 bases, J lost 8 bases, and 5 bases stayed unmatched. This chain's CDR3 is CASSPSGGSDEQFF. Here the CDR3 DNA reads TGTGCCAGCTCACCAAGCGGGGGCTCCGATGAGCAGTTCTTC.

The rearrangement joins TRBV19 to TRBJ2-3; tentatively, D is TRBD1 (5 bases). The V end lost 3 bases, the J end lost 0 bases, and 7 bases lay between the germline ends. The CDR3 is 14 amino acids. From germline, CDR1 is LNHDA and CDR2 SQIVND (reference sequence). Here the CDR3 reads CASSIPGSTDTQYF. CDR3 sequence (DNA): TGTGCCAGTAGTATTCCAGGGAGCACAGATACGCAGTATTTT.

The chain uses TRBV30 and TRBJ2-7; D may be TRBD1 (5 bases). The CDR3 has 13 residues. The V gene's germline CDR1 is GTSNPN and CDR2 SVGIG (reference sequence). V lost 2 bases to trimming and J lost 2 bases, with 10 bases between them. CDR3: CAWSTTVTYEQYF. The DNA of the CDR3 is TGTGCCTGGAGTACGACAGTCACCTACGAGCAGTACTTC.

The gene calls are TRBV11-2 and TRBJ2-2, with D unclear. This CDR3 comprises 14 residues. Germline V gives CDR1 SGHAT, CDR2 FQNNGV. V was shortened by 0 bases and J by 4 bases, with 6 bases between the two germline ends. The CDR3 reads CASSLEFITGELFF. In DNA, the CDR3 is TGTGCCAGCAGCTTAGAATTCATCACCGGGGAGCTGTTTTTT.

V and J are TRBV6-1 and TRBJ1-5; the match to TRBD1 covers 11 bases. The germline gives CDR1 MNHNS, CDR2 SASEGT. The trim removed 4 bases at V and 0 bases at J, leaving 5 bases unmatched. The length of the CDR3 is 17 residues. The chain's CDR3 is CASSARGQGDSNQPQHF. In DNA, the CDR3 is TGTGCCAGCAGTGCCAGGGGACAGGGGGATAGCAATCAGCCCCAGCATTTT.

The V and J genes are TRBV9 and TRBJ2-1, with D possibly being TRBD1 (6 bases). This CDR3 is 18 amino acids long. The V gene lost 0 bases and the J gene lost 4 bases, with 20 bases spanning the gap. The germline gives CDR1 SGDLS, CDR2 YYNGEE. CDR3 sequence reads: CASSVDYLVAGDYNEQFF. The CDR3 DNA sequence: TGTGCCAGCAGCGTAGATTATTTGGTGGCAGGGGATTACAATGAGCAGTTCTTC.

This chain connects TRBV27 to TRBJ2-3, with 7 bases matching TRBD2. CDR1 is MNHEY, CDR2 SMNVEV, per germline (reference sequence). The CDR3 contains 17 residues. J gave up 3 bases and V 5 bases, and 14 bases lay outside the gene matches. The DNA for the CDR3 is TGTGCCAGCAGTCACCGAGGACTAGGACGGGGGACAGATACGCAGTATTTT. Amino acids: CASSHRGLGRGTDTQYF.

This chain connects TRBV15 to TRBJ2-7, with 7 bases aligning to TRBD1. The germline V gene encodes CDR1 LNHNV and CDR2 YYDKDF (reference sequence). With V trimmed by 3 bases and J by 4 bases, 6 bases remained unmatched. CDR3 size: 14 residues. CDR3 protein: CATSRGPQGYEQYF. CDR3 nucleotides: TGTGCCACCAGCAGGGGCCCACAGGGGTACGAGCAGTACTTC.

This chain uses TRBV28 with TRBJ1-5; TRBD1 might be the D (5 bases). Trimming cost V 1 base and J 2 bases, with 9 bases left between them. Germline V gene data show CDR1 as MDHEN and CDR2 as SYDVKM. The CDR3 is 15 residues long. The CDR3 DNA is TGTGCCAGCAGTTTATTGGGGGGTGGCAATCAGCCCCAGCATTTT. This gives the protein CASSLLGGGNQPQHF.

The chain is built from TRBV5-4 and TRBJ2-5, with D perhaps matching TRBD1 (5 bases). Between the trimmed V and J ends, which lost 0 bases and 5 bases, there was a span of 11 bases. The length of the CDR3 is 14 residues. Per germline, CDR1 SGHNT and CDR2 YYREEE (reference sequence). The CDR3 region is CASSLEAGRETQYF. DNA for the CDR3: TGTGCCAGCAGCTTGGAAGCAGGGCGGGAGACCCAGTACTTC. Combining the CDR3 with reference TRBV5-4 and TRBJ2-5 gives the whole variable domain ETGVTQSPTHLIKTRGQQVTLRCSSQSGHNTVSWYQQALGQGPQFIFQYYREEENGRGNFPPRFSGLQFPNYSSELNVNALELDDSALYLCASSLEAGRETQYFGPGTRLLVL.

The chain employs TRBV7-9 and TRBJ2-7; 8 bases fit TRBD1. Germline values: CDR1 SEHNR, CDR2 FQNEAQ (reference sequence). The V gene end was trimmed by 3 bases and the J gene end by 2 bases; junction bases not matched to a gene: 15. CDR3 length: 18 residues. This CDR3 reads CASSFSGQGSLQAYEQYF. The CDR3 DNA is TGTGCCAGCAGCTTTAGCGGACAGGGTTCACTCCAGGCCTACGAGCAGTACTTC.

This clone was observed once. This chain joins TRBV5-4 and TRBJ1-4, with 7 bases matching TRBD1. CDR1 SGHNT and CDR2 YYREEE come from the germline V gene (reference sequence). The J segment lost 0 bases and the V segment lost 4 bases, leaving 3 bases of the junction unmatched. This CDR3 is built from 15 residues. The CDR3 nucleotides read TGTGCCAGCAGCGGAGGGACAGCAACTAATGAAAAACTGTTTTTT. Amino acids: CASSGGTATNEKLFF.

CDR3 loop: CARGGPGYTF. In DNA, the CDR3 is TGTGCCAGGGGGGGGCCTGGCTACACCTTC. This chain uses TRBV7-2 with TRBJ1-2, with D maybe TRBD1 (6 bases). Germline loops: CDR1 SGHTA, CDR2 FQGNSA. V was pared by 9 bases and J by 7 bases, with 9 bases between. CDR3 length equals 10 residues. Together with reference TRBV7-2 and TRBJ1-2, the CDR3 gives the full variable domain: GAGVSQSPSNKVTEKGKDVELRCDPISGHTALYWYRQSLGQGLEFLIYFQGNSAPDKSGLPSDRFSAERTGGSVSTLTIQRTQQEDSAVYLCARGGPGYTFGSGTRLTVV.

This clone has more than one count but fewer than ten. The chain uses TRBV28 and TRBJ2-1; tentative D call: TRBD2 (6 bases). This CDR3 contains 13 residues. The germline CDR1 and CDR2 sequences are MDHEN and SYDVKM. V gave up 2 bases and J gave up 10 bases, with 12 bases separating them. The CDR3 reads CASSLVPAGEQFF. CDR3 DNA: TGTGCCAGCAGTTTAGTCCCCGCGGGAGAGCAGTTCTTC.

The rearrangement links TRBV25-1 to TRBJ1-1; tentative D call: TRBD1 (6 bases). CDR1 and CDR2 (germline): MGHDK, SYGVNS. Trimming removed 4 bases at V and 1 base at J, with 13 bases between. The CDR3 length is 15 residues. The CDR3, as DNA: TGTGCCAGCAGTGGAGGGGGACATGCGAACACTGAAGCTTTCTTT. Translation: CASSGGGHANTEAFF. The whole variable domain, remainder taken from reference TRBV25-1 and TRBJ1-1, is EADIYQTPRYLVIGTGKKITLECSQTMGHDKMYWYQQDPGMELHLIHYSYGVNSTEKGDLSSESTVSRIRTEHFPLTLESARPSHTSQYLCASSGGGHANTEAFFGQGTRLTVV.

The CDR3 DNA sequence: TGTGCCAGCAGCCAAGATCCCGGGGACACTGAAGCTTTCTTT. Protein product: CASSQDPGDTEAFF. The chain combines TRBV3-1 (or the pseudogene TRBV3-2) with TRBJ1-1; D gene ambiguous. Germline-derived CDR1 and CDR2 are LGHDT and YNNKEL (reference sequence). Between the trimmed V and J ends, which lost 0 bases and 3 bases, there was a span of 8 bases. This CDR3 has 14 residues.

The gene calls are TRBV2 and TRBJ1-2; TRBD1 agrees at 8 bases. The CDR3 runs 13 residues. The germline V gene has CDR1 SNHLY and CDR2 FYNNEI. With V trimmed by 6 bases and J by 7 bases, 7 bases remained unmatched. Here the CDR3 reads CASSFDRGSGYTF. DNA for the CDR3: TGTGCCAGCAGCTTTGACAGGGGCAGTGGCTACACCTTC. Combining the CDR3 with reference TRBV2 and TRBJ1-2 gives the whole variable domain EPEVTQTPSHQVTQMGQEVILRCVPISNHLYFYWYRQILGQKVEFLVSFYNNEISEKSEIFDDQFSVERPDGSNFTLKIRSTKLEDSAMYFCASSFDRGSGYTFGSGTRLTVV.

The J gene is TRBJ2-1, the V gene TRBV28; unclear D gene. The CDR3 has 11 amino acids. Trimming shortened V by 2 bases and J by 7 bases, and 3 bases separated the two germline ends. Germline CDR1 is MDHEN and CDR2 is SYDVKM. The CDR3 protein is CASSLRNEQFF. The CDR3 nucleotides read TGTGCCAGCAGTTTACGTAATGAGCAGTTCTTC.

V is TRBV19 and J is TRBJ2-3, with D perhaps TRBD1 (6 bases). The CDR3 extends over 13 amino acids. Germline CDR1 is LNHDA and CDR2 is SQIVND (reference sequence). V dropped 5 bases and J dropped 11 bases, with 17 bases sitting between them. The CDR3: CASSSGTPREQYF. As DNA, the CDR3 is TGTGCCAGTAGTTCCGGGACACCAAGGGAGCAGTATTTT.

The chain recombines TRBV7-8 with TRBJ1-6; D uncertain. The CDR3 contains 15 residues. Germline V gene data show CDR1 as SGHVS and CDR2 as FQNEAQ. V lost 0 bases to trimming and J lost 6 bases, with 9 bases between them. The CDR3 DNA follows: TGTGCCAGCAGCTTAGCGTTGAGGAGTAATTCACCCCTCCACTTT. It codes for CASSLALRSNSPLHF.

The gene calls are TRBV6-6 and TRBJ2-1, with TRBD2 identical over 12 bases. Germline assignment: CDR1 MNHNY and CDR2 SVGAGI (reference sequence). This CDR3 has 18 amino acids. V lost 5 bases and J lost 0; bases outside the gene matches: 8. The CDR3 reads CASSLAGGLPSSYNEQFF. The CDR3 DNA follows: TGTGCCAGCAGTCTAGCGGGGGGGCTTCCGAGCTCCTACAATGAGCAGTTCTTC.

This clone was seen only once. The V gene is TRBV27, the J gene TRBJ2-3; D perhaps matches TRBD2 (6 bases). The CDR3 contains 14 residues. Trimming stripped 3 bases from V and 1 base from J, with 8 bases between. Germline CDR1 is MNHEY and CDR2 is SMNVEV (reference sequence). CDR3 region: CASSLGLRTDTQYF. The CDR3 region has the DNA TGTGCCAGCAGTTTGGGACTCCGCACAGATACGCAGTATTTT.

The J gene is TRBJ1-2, the V gene TRBV14, with 7 bases aligning to TRBD1. The germline V gene encodes CDR1 SGHDN and CDR2 FVKESK. The CDR3 has 15 residues. V lost 4 bases, J lost 4 bases, and 9 bases stayed unmatched. The CDR3 protein is CASSLGLQGGYGYTF. CDR3 sequence (DNA): TGTGCCAGCAGCCTCGGACTCCAGGGGGGCTATGGCTACACCTTC.

The DNA of the CDR3 is TGTGCCAGCAGTATCGCGAGCGGGGCTTATGGCTACACCTTC. It translates to CASSIASGAYGYTF. The J gene is TRBJ1-2, the V gene TRBV2, with a weak D call TRBD1 (5 bases). Per germline, CDR1 SNHLY and CDR2 FYNNEI. The CDR3 covers 14 residues. V shed 5 bases and J shed 5 bases, with 15 bases lying between them. Supplemented by reference TRBV2 and TRBJ1-2, the full variable domain reads EPEVTQTPSHQVTQMGQEVILRCVPISNHLYFYWYRQILGQKVEFLVSFYNNEISEKSEIFDDQFSVERPDGSNFTLKIRSTKLEDSAMYFCASSIASGAYGYTFGSGTRLTVV.

The chain uses TRBV5-4 and TRBJ1-1; 7 bases map to TRBD1. After removal of 4 bases from V and 10 bases from J, the junction contained 19 bases not matched to a gene. Germline V lookup: CDR1 SGHNT, CDR2 YYREEE (reference sequence). This CDR3 is 16 amino acids long. The CDR3 is CASSGGGDRVIEGAFF. The CDR3 DNA follows: TGTGCCAGCAGCGGAGGGGGTGACAGGGTTATCGAAGGAGCTTTCTTT. The variable domain in full, with the rest retrieved from reference TRBV5-4 and TRBJ1-1, is ETGVTQSPTHLIKTRGQQVTLRCSSQSGHNTVSWYQQALGQGPQFIFQYYREEENGRGNFPPRFSGLQFPNYSSELNVNALELDDSALYLCASSGGGDRVIEGAFFGQGTRLTVV.

This chain uses TRBV10-3 with TRBJ1-1; D gene unclear. The V end lost 4 bases, the J end lost 4 bases, and 22 bases lay between the germline ends. The CDR3 runs to 17 residues. Germline CDR1 is ENHRY and CDR2 is SYGVKD. CDR3 bases: TGTGCCATCAGTGCTGGACTAATTTTGGGTCTTTCCACTGAAGCTTTCTTT. Translated: CAISAGLILGLSTEAFF.

The chain recombines TRBV4-1 with TRBJ1-2; TRBD1 might be the D (5 bases). Germline lookup yields CDR1 MGHRA and CDR2 YSYEKL. Trimming cost V 2 bases and J 4 bases, with 11 bases left between them. This CDR3 region has 14 residues. The CDR3: CASSQWAGIYGYTF. The CDR3 nucleotides are TGCGCCAGCAGCCAATGGGCAGGGATCTATGGCTACACCTTC.

The chain joins TRBV12-3 or TRBV12-4 to TRBJ1-2; no reliable D call. The germline V and J ends were trimmed by 0 bases and 8 bases, with 10 bases remaining between them. This CDR3 region has 13 residues. CDR3 nucleotides: TGTGCCAGCAGTTTAGCGGGTGATAGCGGCTACACCTTC. Protein product: CASSLAGDSGYTF.